The 31 T cell receptor beta chains given below trace back to one sample, sequenced in a study of T cells in Graves' hyperthyroidism and ophthalmopathy. From RNA transcripts, TCR beta CDR3 regions were amplified. RT-PCR in the first round (using the HTBI primer set) targeted the TCR CDR3. One entry per CDR3 protein, called by TCRdb with MiXCR from the multiplex PCR reads. In the table there are a few hundred thousand distinct CDR3 sequences, less than 20% of which are singletons. Sequenced material: blood. These receptor sequences come from a woman aged 25 to 39 with Graves' hyperthyroidism.

The chain carries TRBV7-6 and TRBJ1-1, with D possibly being TRBD1 (6 bases). Germline lookup yields CDR1 SGHVS and CDR2 FNYEAQ. The V end lost 3 bases, the J end lost 0 bases, and 11 bases lay between the germline ends. The CDR3 extends over 15 amino acids. This chain's CDR3 is CASSLDSPMNTEAFF. The CDR3 DNA reads TGTGCCAGCAGCTTGGACAGCCCAATGAACACTGAAGCTTTCTTT.

V gene TRBV10-1 combines with J gene TRBJ2-2; TRBD1 aligns across 7 bases. V gave up 0 bases and J gave up 0 bases; unmatched junction bases: 4. This CDR3 contains 17 residues. Germline V lookup: CDR1 WNHNN, CDR2 SYGVQD (reference sequence). In DNA, the CDR3 is TGCGCCAGCAGTGAGTCAAGAGGGGGCGCGAACACCGGGGAGCTGTTTTTT. As protein: CASSESRGGANTGELFF.

This clonotype was seen repeatedly, ten times or more. The V call is TRBV7-8, the J call TRBJ2-7, with TRBD2 as a possible D gene (5 bases). The length of the CDR3 is 16 residues. V gave up 7 bases and J gave up 0 bases, with 19 bases separating them. Germline CDR1 is SGHVS and CDR2 is FQNEAQ. CDR3 bases: TGTGCCAGCACCCTAGTGGGCACGGGGAGCTCCTACGAGCAGTACTTC. Amino acid sequence: CASTLVGTGSSYEQYF.

The chain carries TRBV5-1 and TRBJ2-5; 9 bases map to TRBD1. Germline V lookup: CDR1 SGHRS, CDR2 YFSETQ. J gave up 5 bases and V 5 bases, and 10 bases lay outside the gene matches. The CDR3 loop spans 15 amino acids. The CDR3 DNA reads as TGCGCCAGCAGGGACAGGGGATTTGCGGGGGAGACCCAGTACTTC. Protein sequence: CASRDRGFAGETQYF.

This clonotype was seen repeatedly, ten times or more. The V gene is TRBV3-1, the J gene TRBJ1-3; TRBD1 is a possible D gene (6 bases). Germline CDR1 LGHDT, CDR2 YNNKEL (reference sequence). The CDR3 is 13 residues long. V lost 4 bases to trimming and J lost 6 bases, with 10 bases between them. The CDR3 DNA is TGTGCCAGCAGCCTCGGGACACCAAACACCATATATTTT. Its protein is CASSLGTPNTIYF.

This clonotype was recorded a few times. V gene TRBV20-1 combines with J gene TRBJ2-1; D may match TRBD1 or TRBD2 (5 bases each). The CDR3 length is 17 residues. The V gene's germline CDR1 is DFQATT and CDR2 SNEGSKA (reference sequence). Trimming took off 8 bases at V and 6 bases at J, with 29 bases between the two ends. The CDR3 here is CSMTVERVGEPFNEQFF. CDR3 bases: TGCAGTATGACCGTTGAGCGAGTGGGGGAACCGTTCAATGAGCAGTTCTTC.

The gene calls are TRBV3-1 and TRBJ2-7, with 7 bases fitting TRBD1. Germline V lookup: CDR1 LGHDT, CDR2 YNNKEL (reference sequence). V shed 1 base, J shed 4 bases, and the junction held 7 bases outside the gene matches. This CDR3 has 15 residues. The CDR3 sequence is CASSQGDRGGYEQYF. The CDR3 DNA reads TGTGCCAGCAGCCAAGGGGACAGAGGGGGTTACGAGCAGTACTTC.

CDR3 loop: CASSLPGPSTDTQYF. The CDR3 region has the DNA TGTGCCAGCAGTTTACCAGGACCAAGCACAGATACGCAGTATTTT. The rearrangement joins TRBV12-3 or TRBV12-4 to TRBJ2-3; unclear D gene. Between the trimmed V and J ends, which lost 2 bases and 0 bases, there was a span of 9 bases. This CDR3 has 15 residues.

This clonotype was picked up many times. This rearrangement joins TRBV12-3 or TRBV12-4 to TRBJ2-1, with 7 bases that match TRBD2. The V segment lost 4 bases and the J segment 5 bases; nucleotides outside the gene matches: 2. The CDR3 consists of 13 residues. The CDR3 region is CASSSSGDNEQFF. The CDR3 nucleotides are TGTGCCAGCAGTTCTAGCGGCGACAATGAGCAGTTCTTC.

This clonotype came up many times. The chain is built from TRBV18 and TRBJ2-1, with D unresolved. V was shortened by 6 bases and J by 0 bases, with 12 bases between the two germline ends. This CDR3 is built from 15 residues. Looked up from germline, CDR1 is KGHSH and CDR2 is LQKENI. This CDR3 is CASSVDQSSYNEQFF. The DNA for the CDR3 is TGTGCCAGCTCCGTCGACCAGAGCTCCTACAATGAGCAGTTCTTC.

The rearrangement joins TRBV28 to TRBJ2-4, with 8 nucleotides matching TRBD1. In germline, CDR1 is MDHEN, CDR2 SYDVKM. V gave up 4 bases and J gave up 0 bases; unmatched junction bases: 11. The CDR3 extends over 18 amino acids. The CDR3 DNA reads TGTGCCAGCAGTTATCATGGGGCAGGGGGCTTAGCCAAAAACATTCAGTACTTC. It is translated as CASSYHGAGGLAKNIQYF.

Only a few counts were recorded for this clonotype. This chain connects TRBV27 to TRBJ2-1, with 7 bases matching TRBD2. Trimming cost V 3 bases and J 6 bases; bases outside gene matches: 5. The germline CDR1 and CDR2 sequences are MNHEY and SMNVEV (reference sequence). This CDR3 is built from 14 residues. This CDR3 is CASSFGTTSNEQFF. The CDR3 DNA is TGTGCCAGCAGTTTTGGGACTACCTCCAATGAGCAGTTCTTC.

There are many counts of this clonotype. The V call is TRBV2, the J call TRBJ1-1, with TRBD1 identical over 7 bases. Germline CDR1 and CDR2: SNHLY and FYNNEI. CDR3 length equals 13 residues. Unmatched junction bases numbered 7, after V lost 6 bases and J lost 6 bases. The CDR3 DNA is TGTGCCAGCAGACCCCTCCAGGGGGCTGAAGCTTTCTTT. Amino acid sequence: CASRPLQGAEAFF.

The chain carries TRBV5-1 and TRBJ2-6; 12 positions match TRBD2. This CDR3 is built from 16 residues. Losses at the gene ends were 4 bases for V and 3 bases for J; bases not matched to a gene: 2. CDR1 is SGHRS and CDR2 is YFSETQ in the germline V gene. CDR3 in amino acids: CASSPGLAGGANVLTF. CDR3 in DNA: TGCGCCAGCAGCCCGGGACTAGCGGGTGGGGCCAACGTCCTGACTTTC.

This clonotype has just a few counts. This chain links TRBV9 with TRBJ2-1; TRBD2 might be the D (5 bases). The length of the CDR3 is 15 residues. Trimming removed 3 bases from V and 11 bases from J, with 21 bases in between. Germline V gene lookup returns CDR1 SGDLS and CDR2 YYNGEE. The CDR3 DNA reads TGTGCCAGCAGCGAGGGCGTGGGTACGGGGAGTCAGCAGTTCTTC. As protein: CASSEGVGTGSQQFF.

This clonotype was counted ten times or more. The rearrangement uses TRBV6-1 and TRBJ2-7; no definite D call. V was shortened by 7 bases and J by 3 bases, with 10 bases between the two germline ends. Looked up from germline, CDR1 is MNHNS and CDR2 is SASEGT. The CDR3 has 12 amino acids. The CDR3 loop reads CASKFQHYEQYF. The CDR3 DNA follows: TGTGCCAGCAAGTTCCAGCACTACGAGCAGTACTTC.

The V gene is TRBV28, the J gene TRBJ2-2, with 8 bases aligning to TRBD2. This CDR3 comprises 16 residues. The V gene's germline CDR1 is MDHEN and CDR2 SYDVKM. The V gene end was trimmed by 7 bases and the J gene end by 0 bases; junction bases not matched to a gene: 7. As DNA, the CDR3 is TGTGCCAGCACCTCGGGGGGGGTCTCGAACACCGGGGAGCTGTTTTTT. As protein: CASTSGGVSNTGELFF.

This clonotype was detected only a few times. The genes are TRBV6-2 or TRBV6-3 and TRBJ2-4, with 12 bases matching TRBD1. Germline V lookup: CDR1 MNHEY, CDR2 SVGEGT. This CDR3 comprises 14 residues. V gave up 2 bases and J gave up 9 bases; unmatched junction bases: 2. The CDR3 DNA reads as TGTGCCAGCAGTTACGGGACAGGGGGCAGCATTCAGTACTTC. Amino acid sequence: CASSYGTGGSIQYF.

V gene TRBV7-6 combines with J gene TRBJ2-3; TRBD1 is a possible D gene (6 bases). This CDR3 has 14 residues. Trimming shortened V by 2 bases and J by 6 bases, and 12 bases separated the two germline ends. Germline V lookup: CDR1 SGHVS, CDR2 FNYEAQ. CDR3 region: CASSLKGVHDTQYF. CDR3 in DNA: TGTGCCAGCAGCTTAAAGGGGGTCCACGATACGCAGTATTTT.

In this sample, this clonotype turned up many times. The gene calls are TRBV5-5 and TRBJ2-2; TRBD2 aligns across 8 bases. V lost 4 bases to trimming and J lost 4 bases; unmatched junction nucleotides: 6. Germline CDR1 reads SGHKS; CDR2 reads YYEKEE (reference sequence). The CDR3 totals 15 residues. This chain's CDR3 is CASSHGLAPTGELFF. CDR3 nucleotide sequence: TGTGCCAGCAGCCATGGACTAGCTCCCACCGGGGAGCTGTTTTTT.

The chain is built from TRBV19 and TRBJ2-7, with 7 positions matching TRBD2. Germline assignment: CDR1 LNHDA and CDR2 SQIVND (reference sequence). Trimming took 3 bases from V and 5 from J; bases not matched to a gene: 4. This CDR3 spans 13 amino acids. CDR3 residues: CASSIGTTHEQYF. The CDR3 nucleotides are TGTGCCAGTAGTATCGGGACTACCCACGAGCAGTACTTC.

The sample holds a few counts of this clonotype. The J gene is TRBJ2-7, the V gene TRBV4-2, with 16 bases lining up with TRBD2. The V gene end was trimmed by 1 base and the J gene end by 2 bases; junction bases not matched to a gene: 8. Germline V gives CDR1 LGHNA, CDR2 YNFKEQ. CDR3 size: 19 residues. The DNA for the CDR3 is TGTGCCAGCAGCCAAGTGAAACAGGGACTAGCGGGAGGGACCTACGAGCAGTACTTC. The encoded protein is CASSQVKQGLAGGTYEQYF.

The CDR3 nucleotides read TGTGCCAGCTCTCGTCTAGACAATCAGCCCCAGCATTTT. This codes for CASSRLDNQPQHF. This chain joins TRBV19 and TRBJ1-5; D remains ambiguous. Trimming cost V 9 bases and J 3 bases, with 12 bases left between them. CDR3 length equals 13 residues. Germline-derived CDR1 and CDR2 are LNHDA and SQIVND (reference sequence).

The chain carries TRBV10-2 and TRBJ1-2; D ambiguous. This CDR3 region has 13 residues. Germline CDR1 and CDR2: WSHSY and SAAADI. Trimming took off 2 bases at V and 4 bases at J, with 8 bases between the two ends. The CDR3 protein is CASSEAGVYGYTF. The CDR3, as DNA: TGCGCCAGCAGTGAGGCCGGGGTCTATGGCTACACCTTC.

There are a few counts of this clonotype. V usage is TRBV7-8 and J usage is TRBJ1-3; no firm D call. This CDR3 comprises 16 residues. With 2 bases removed from V and 0 bases from J, the gap between germline ends came to 11 bases. Germline V CDR1 and CDR2: SGHVS, FQNEAQ. CDR3 amino acids: CASSLTLGNSGNTIYF. The CDR3 bases are TGTGCCAGCAGCTTAACGTTAGGGAACTCTGGAAACACCATATATTTT.

The chain is built from TRBV4-1 and TRBJ2-2; TRBD1 agrees at 8 bases. Trimming cost V 4 bases and J 5 bases; bases outside gene matches: 12. The CDR3 contains 17 residues. CDR1 is MGHRA and CDR2 is YSYEKL in the germline V gene. The CDR3 bases are TGCGCCAGCAGCCGTCAGGACGACAGGGGATCTACCGGGGAGCTGTTTTTT. Protein sequence: CASSRQDDRGSTGELFF.

This sequence joins TRBV10-3 and TRBJ1-6, with D hard to call. V lost 6 bases and J 9 bases, leaving 12 bases between the germline ends. The CDR3 has 13 residues. Germline V CDR1 and CDR2: ENHRY, SYGVKD. The CDR3 is CAISDTWGSPLHF. The DNA of the CDR3 is TGTGCCATCAGCGACACCTGGGGTTCACCCCTCCACTTT.

V is TRBV4-1 and J is TRBJ2-2; TRBD1 matches 8 bases. This CDR3 is 19 amino acids long. Germline V gene lookup returns CDR1 MGHRA and CDR2 YSYEKL. The ends lost 1 base at V and 6 bases at J; junction bases unmatched: 16. Here the CDR3 DNA reads TGCGCCAGCAGCCAAGGCCGACAGGGGCCGTCGAGGATGTCCGGGGAGCTGTTTTTT. It codes for CASSQGRQGPSRMSGELFF.

This clonotype was seen a few times. The chain employs TRBV5-1 and TRBJ1-1, with D tentatively TRBD1 (6 bases). V was trimmed by 4 bases and J by 0 bases, leaving 10 bases between them. Germline V CDR1 and CDR2: SGHRS, YFSETQ. This CDR3 spans 14 amino acids. The CDR3 sequence: CASSRDILNTEAFF. The CDR3, as DNA: TGCGCCAGCAGCCGGGACATATTGAACACTGAAGCTTTCTTT.

V usage is TRBV29-1 and J usage is TRBJ2-7; D may match TRBD1 or TRBD2 (7 bases each). The CDR3 is 13 residues long. CDR1 SQVTM and CDR2 ANQGSEA come from the germline V gene. V was trimmed by 7 bases and J by 7 bases, leaving 20 bases between them. For the CDR3, the DNA is TGCAGCGCCAGGGGGGGCGGTCGACGTGAGCAGTACTTC. The encoded protein is CSARGGGRREQYF.

This clonotype was seen at least ten times. The rearrangement joins TRBV20-1 to TRBJ1-1; no reliable D call. CDR1 is DFQATT and CDR2 is SNEGSKA in the germline V gene (reference sequence). V was pared by 5 bases and J by 0 bases, with 7 bases between. This CDR3 has 12 residues. Here the CDR3 DNA reads TGCAGTGCTCCGCAATTGAACACTGAAGCTTTCTTT. Translating gives CSAPQLNTEAFF.